This T cell receptor beta chain was captured in a study of human T cells and chemical hapten exposure. TCRdb reprocessed the RACE reads via MiXCR and lists one record per CDR3 protein. Counted here are around 130,000 distinct CDR3 sequences, around 11% occurring once; the ten biggest clones make up under 2.5%. CDR1 is SGHRS and CDR2 is YFSETQ in the germline V gene. CDR3 length equals 14 residues. Germline trimming cut 4 bases from V and 2 bases from J; bases unmatched to any gene: 3. The time point is: patch test 3, about 24 weeks after DPC sensitization. Treatment meaning: therapeutic diphenylcyclopropenone sensitization with weekly scalp DPC.

This TCR was recovered from a woman aged 50 to 60 with alopecia areata. Some clones in this sample may be carry-over from other donors' samples. The sample in question was whole blood, obtained in connection with sensitization to the hapten diphenylcyclopropenone (DPC). This chain uses TRBV5-1 with TRBJ2-3, with TRBD1 identical over 8 bases. The CDR3 here is CASSMDRVTDTQYF. The CDR3 DNA is TGCGCCAGCAGCATGGACAGGGTCACAGATACGCAGTATTTT.